A few counts support the clone carrying this T cell receptor beta chain. This specimen belongs to a study of cytomegalovirus exposure and HLA in healthy donors. The CDR3 extends over 16 amino acids. With 3 bases clipped from V and 7 bases from J, the junction kept 8 bases outside the gene matches. Looked up from germline, CDR1 is SGHRS and CDR2 is YFSETQ. The PCR had 60 Vbeta and 13 Jbeta primers. Only in-frame clones appear in the TCRdb table, and some are missing; sequencing was by immunoSEQ multiplex PCR. The sample includes just under 70,000 clones, roughly 77% seen only once; the top ten take approximately 7%.

The source material was PBMCs. The clonotype comes from a human donor in good health. The V call is TRBV5-1, the J call TRBJ1-4, with 11 positions matching TRBD1. CDR3 sequence: CASSSQGGQGAEKLFF. The CDR3 region has the DNA TGCGCCAGCAGCTCACAAGGAGGACAGGGGGCTGAAAAACTGTTTTTT.